This T cell receptor beta chain was observed in a study of cytomegalovirus exposure and HLA in healthy donors. Study summary: There were 117 million unique TCR beta sequences, drawn from some 180 million T cells, in an earlier analysis.

There are 16 residues in the CDR3. Germline assignment: CDR1 SGHTA and CDR2 FQGNSA. J lost 1 base, V lost 5 bases, and 8 bases had no gene match. Broader study findings: Later on, an analysis tied under 20,000 TCR beta sequences to HLA alleles at 0.05 false discovery rate. Some V segments, TRBV6-2 and TRBV6-3 among them, were indistinguishable and were therefore excluded. A later analysis showed TCR association rates differing by HLA locus, peaking at DRB1 and lowest at HLA-C.

As for this clone: The antigen is unknown.

Amplification used 60 Vbeta primers and 13 Jbeta primers. Repertoires were generated with immunoSEQ multiplex PCR, while TCRdb's copy carries only in-frame clones and drops some. The sample yields around 150,000 clones, about 83% seen once. The chain combines TRBV7-2 with TRBJ2-3; 8 bases fit TRBD1. The sequence derives from a woman in her 30s in good health and CMV-seronegative. The specimen sequenced was PBMCs. CDR3 region: CASSPLQGDGTDTQYF. In DNA, the CDR3 is TGTGCCAGCAGCCCCCTACAGGGGGATGGCACAGATACGCAGTATTTT.